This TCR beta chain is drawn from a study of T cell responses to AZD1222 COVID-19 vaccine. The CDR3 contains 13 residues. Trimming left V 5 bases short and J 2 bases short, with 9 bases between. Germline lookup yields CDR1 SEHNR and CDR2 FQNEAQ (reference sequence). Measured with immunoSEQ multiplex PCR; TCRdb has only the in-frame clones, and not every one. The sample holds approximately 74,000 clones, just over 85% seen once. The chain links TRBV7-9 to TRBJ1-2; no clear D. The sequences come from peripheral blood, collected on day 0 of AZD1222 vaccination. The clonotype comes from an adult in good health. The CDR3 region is CASSITENYGYTF. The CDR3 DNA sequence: TGTGCCAGCAGCATTACTGAAAACTATGGCTACACCTTC.